Below, 20 T cell receptor beta chains from the same sample are listed, as sequenced in a study of Tregs in tolerant kidney transplant recipients. Assay: immunoSEQ multiplex PCR; the TCRdb copy retains only in-frame clones and omits some. This sample has over 50,000 clones; approximately 83% occur once, and the top ten carry about 2%. This specimen consisted of Tregs from blood, obtained before the transplant. The receptors come from a human donor who received a combined kidney and bone marrow transplant.

This chain connects TRBV19 to TRBJ1-1; 8 bases map to TRBD1. The CDR3 loop spans 13 amino acids. Germline CDR1 reads LNHDA; CDR2 reads SQIVND (reference sequence). Losses at the gene ends were 5 bases for V and 5 bases for J; bases not matched to a gene: 4. DNA of the CDR3: TGTGCCAGTAGTTACCAGGGGGCGACTGAAGCTTTCTTT. Its translation is CASSYQGATEAFF.

The chain joins TRBV6-4 to TRBJ1-2, with D uncertain. The germline CDR1 and CDR2 sequences are MRHNA and SNTAGT. V shed 0 bases and J shed 3 bases, with 14 bases lying between them. The CDR3 covers 16 residues. CDR3 coding DNA: TGTGCCAGCAGTGACTCCGGCCAATGGATAGACTATGGCTACACCTTC. Its translation: CASSDSGQWIDYGYTF.

The rearrangement links TRBV7-2 to TRBJ2-7; the match to TRBD2 covers 11 bases. The CDR3 contains 13 residues. V shed 2 bases and J 10 bases; nucleotides not matched to a gene: 4. Germline assignment: CDR1 SGHTA and CDR2 FQGNSA. The CDR3 here is CASSLRTSGPQYF. The DNA of the CDR3 is TGTGCCAGCAGCTTAAGGACTAGCGGGCCACAGTACTTC.

The chain joins TRBV10-3 to TRBJ2-2; TRBD2 aligns across 15 bases. Trimming removed 2 bases from V and 0 bases from J; junction bases left unmatched: 4. Germline V gene data show CDR1 as ENHRY and CDR2 as SYGVKD. The CDR3 is 19 residues long. The DNA for the CDR3 is TGTGCCATCAGTGAGCCCGGACTAGCGGGAGGGCCGAACACCGGGGAGCTGTTTTTT. It encodes CAISEPGLAGGPNTGELFF.

This clone has only one observation. J is TRBJ2-7 and V is TRBV5-1; possibly TRBD2 for D (5 bases). Germline CDR1 and CDR2: SGHRS and YFSETQ. V lost 0 bases and J lost 6, with 16 bases in between. The CDR3 runs to 15 residues. CDR3 in amino acids: CASSLGRGFGGEQYF. CDR3 in DNA: TGCGCCAGCAGCTTGGGTCGAGGGTTTGGAGGCGAGCAGTACTTC.

V gene TRBV19 combines with J gene TRBJ1-2; 7 bases match TRBD1. Germline trimming cut 4 bases from V and 2 bases from J; bases unmatched to any gene: 7. CDR3 length equals 15 residues. CDR1 and CDR2 (germline): LNHDA, SQIVND (reference sequence). The chain's CDR3 is CASSTGGSRNYGYTF. The CDR3 DNA follows: TGTGCCAGTAGTACAGGGGGGTCCAGAAACTATGGCTACACCTTC.

The chain recombines TRBV4-3 with TRBJ2-7; D is perhaps TRBD2 (6 bases). Germline V gene lookup returns CDR1 LGHNA and CDR2 YSLEER. This CDR3 region has 13 residues. V was trimmed by 3 bases and J by 6 bases, leaving 12 bases between them. This chain's CDR3 is CASSQHPGVEQYF. CDR3 nucleotides: TGCGCCAGCAGCCAGCACCCGGGGGTCGAGCAGTACTTC.

The chain combines TRBV18 with TRBJ1-1, with D perhaps matching TRBD1 (6 bases). The CDR3 covers 12 residues. V was clipped by 3 bases and J by 10 bases, with 12 bases between them. Germline CDR1 is KGHSH and CDR2 is LQKENI. The CDR3 spells CASSPQEGGAFF. Here the CDR3 DNA reads TGTGCCAGCTCACCCCAGGAGGGGGGAGCTTTCTTT.

V usage is TRBV9 and J usage is TRBJ2-1, with D uncertain. This CDR3 is built from 14 residues. The V and J ends lost 3 bases and 10 bases respectively, with 17 bases between them. Germline V CDR1 and CDR2: SGDLS, YYNGEE. CDR3 DNA sequence: TGTGCCAGCAGCGCAGGTTGGGCCCGTGGGGAGCAGTTCTTC. Protein: CASSAGWARGEQFF.

The V call is TRBV7-9, the J call TRBJ1-1; maybe TRBD1 (5 bases). The CDR3 totals 12 residues. V lost 3 bases to trimming and J lost 11 bases, with 13 bases between them. CDR1 SEHNR and CDR2 FQNEAQ come from the germline V gene (reference sequence). DNA for the CDR3: TGTGCCAGCAGCTTCATCGGGGGAAGGGCTTTCTTT. Its translation is CASSFIGGRAFF.

V usage is TRBV19 and J usage is TRBJ1-4, with TRBD1 matching over 8 bases. Germline CDR1 is LNHDA and CDR2 is SQIVND (reference sequence). With V trimmed by 6 bases and J by 3 bases, 6 bases remained unmatched. The CDR3 is 15 amino acids. Written as DNA, the CDR3 is TGTGCCAGTAGGAGGCAGGGGGCGGCTAATGAAAAACTGTTTTTT. Amino acid sequence: CASRRQGAANEKLFF.

The genes are TRBV2 and TRBJ1-5; TRBD1 might be the D (6 bases). The CDR3 contains 11 residues. The ends were cut back, 8 bases at V and 11 bases at J, with 13 bases in the middle. Germline V CDR1 and CDR2: SNHLY, FYNNEI. CDR3 sequence (DNA): TGTGCCAGCCGCGGGGGCTTGGCCCAGCATTTT. This gives the protein CASRGGLAQHF.

This chain uses TRBV28 with TRBJ2-1; 11 nucleotides agree with TRBD2. Germline CDR1 reads MDHEN; CDR2 reads SYDVKM. Trimming cost V 6 bases and J 1 base; bases outside gene matches: 5. The length of the CDR3 is 16 residues. CDR3 sequence: CASRSLAGESYNEQFF. CDR3 coding DNA: TGTGCCAGCAGATCACTAGCGGGAGAATCCTACAATGAGCAGTTCTTC.

The J gene is TRBJ2-6, the V gene TRBV1. TRBV1 is termed a pseudogene. The CDR3 loop spans 18 amino acids. This CDR3 reads CTSSACCLAQSRANVLTF. In DNA, the CDR3 is TGCACCAGCAGCGCGTGTTGTTTGGCACAAAGTCGGGCCAACGTCCTGACTTTC.

The chain uses TRBV6-5 and TRBJ1-5; 9 bases are a match to TRBD1. This CDR3 has 15 residues. V shed 6 bases and J 4 bases; nucleotides not matched to a gene: 7. CDR1 and CDR2 (germline): MNHEY, SVGAGI. CDR3 amino acids: CASSWTGVLNQPQHF. The CDR3 nucleotides read TGTGCCAGCAGCTGGACAGGGGTCCTGAATCAGCCCCAGCATTTT.

The V and J genes are TRBV5-6 and TRBJ1-1, with D perhaps matching TRBD1 (6 bases). The germline V gene encodes CDR1 SGHDT and CDR2 YYEEEE. V lost 1 base and J lost 11, with 15 bases in between. This CDR3 has 13 residues. The CDR3 DNA follows: TGTGCCAGCAGCTTGAACGGGGGCGCGAACGCTTTCTTT. Its protein is CASSLNGGANAFF.

CDR3 residues: CASSIASYPETQYF. The CDR3 DNA follows: TGTGCCAGTAGTATCGCTAGCTACCCAGAGACCCAGTACTTC. J is TRBJ2-5 and V is TRBV19; a possible D gene is TRBD2 (5 bases). CDR3 size: 14 residues. Deletions cut 3 bases from V and 4 bases from J, with 12 bases between. Germline V CDR1 and CDR2: LNHDA, SQIVND (reference sequence). The entire variable domain, with the rest obtained from reference TRBV19 and TRBJ2-5, is as follows: DGGITQSPKYLFRKEGQNVTLSCEQNLNHDAMYWYRQDPGQGLRLIYYSQIVNDFQKGDIAEGYSVSREKKESFPLTVTSAQKNPTAFYLCASSIASYPETQYFGPGTRLLVL.

The V gene is TRBV11-2, the J gene TRBJ1-4; D is uncertain. V was clipped by 5 bases and J by 6 bases, with 16 bases between them. Germline assignment: CDR1 SGHAT and CDR2 FQNNGV. This CDR3 comprises 15 residues. The CDR3 sequence: CASSQVESTDEKLFF. The CDR3 DNA follows: TGTGCCAGCAGCCAAGTTGAGAGTACTGATGAAAAACTGTTTTTT.

This clone was detected a few times. V is TRBV7-9 and J is TRBJ2-1; D ambiguous. The CDR3 sequence is 12 residues long. CDR1 is SEHNR, CDR2 FQNEAQ, per germline (reference sequence). The V and J ends lost 3 bases and 8 bases respectively, with 8 bases between them. CDR3 residues: CASSLDWDEQFF. As DNA, the CDR3 is TGTGCCAGCAGCTTGGATTGGGATGAGCAGTTCTTC.

This chain connects TRBV11-2 to TRBJ1-2; 7 bases match TRBD1. After removal of 5 bases from V and 4 bases from J, the junction contained 7 bases not matched to a gene. CDR3 length: 14 residues. Germline-derived CDR1 and CDR2 are SGHAT and FQNNGV. As DNA, the CDR3 is TGTGCCAGCAGCCCCGGGACAGCAACCTATGGCTACACCTTC. The encoded protein is CASSPGTATYGYTF.